Sequencing of this TCR beta chain was carried out in a study of Graves' ophthalmopathy and Graves' hyperthyroidism (dated by TCRdb to 2016 to 2019). Describing the broader study: Peripheral blood was collected at initial diagnosis, prior to any treatment. TCR beta repertoire signatures were used to distinguish Graves' ophthalmopathy from Graves' hyperthyroidism and to predict progression to ophthalmopathy. In total, 135 blood samples were TCR-sequenced: 40 to 45 ophthalmopathy, roughly 77 hyperthyroidism and approximately 17 hyperthyroidism-to-ophthalmopathy patients. To explore V-J signatures distinguishing ophthalmopathy from hyperthyroidism, a discovery set of 100 patients (about 44 ophthalmopathy, 55 to 60 stable hyperthyroidism) was enrolled. An independent validation cohort comprised about 20 hyperthyroidism patients and 17 patients who later progressed from hyperthyroidism to ophthalmopathy. T-cell repertoires of thyroid tissue and blood were compared in more than 5 hyperthyroidism patients. Following sample collection, hyperthyroidism patients were given methimazole at a starting dose of 30 mg daily, and ophthalmopathy patients were given high-dose intravenous methylprednisolone. The 95 to 100 discovery patients were randomly divided into training and test sets at a 7:3 ratio.

A patient counted as having stable hyperthyroidism if there was no progression to ophthalmopathy within 18 months of follow-up. Patients with hyperthyroidism were aged 18 to 65 years, had been newly diagnosed, and had a disease duration of less than 2 months. Patients with other autoimmune diseases, uncontrolled infections, pregnancy or lactation were excluded. Diagnosis relied on clinical symptoms, serum thyroxine, TRAb, thyroid ultrasound and orbital computed tomography. Using Ficoll-Paque density gradient centrifugation, PBMCs were isolated from about 9.4 ml of fresh peripheral blood. Total RNA was extracted using Trizol reagent, and RNA quality was checked on an Agilent 2100 Bioanalyzer. The CDR3 goes from the cysteine to the phenylalanine over 14 residues. This entry keeps only the CDR3 DNA: 42 bases, framed from base 1. V drops 6 bases and J drops 3 bases, leaving 14 bases in between. About this clonotype: The target of this receptor is not known. No much larger clone is present one base from it, and per-base qualities are unavailable.

What the authors observed across the whole study: The 13-signature model separated ophthalmopathy from stable hyperthyroidism with 85% to 90% sensitivity and 81.08% specificity in cross-validation, and 80%/75% in the test set. In validation, the model predicted ophthalmopathy progression with about 71% sensitivity and 72.22% specificity; around twelve predicted patients were CT-confirmed with GO in a median of about 7.1 months. Most expanded thyroid clonotypes with a frequency above 0.001 also appeared in blood, which suggests that blood repertoires may reflect the immune response in the thyroid. No statistical method was used to set the sample size in advance, and the investigators knew which group each participant was assigned to.

For repertoire sequencing, TCR beta CDR3 regions were amplified from RNA transcripts. A first-round RT-PCR used HTBI primers with the Qiagen OneStep RT-PCR kit, followed by a second-round multiplex PCR, size selection and purification. Libraries were sequenced paired-end with 100 bp reads on an Illumina HiSeq2000. In the source study's methods: Reads were processed with SOAPnuke, discarding reads with adapters, uncalled bases, mean Phred below 15, or no exact constant-primer or identifier match. COPE v1.2.5 was used to merge the high-quality paired reads. Unique nucleotide sequences were defined as clonotypes and aligned to IMGT TRB V, D and J references using MiTCR v1.1. Only V-J combinations with frequency above 0.0001 were analysed, covering 99% to 99.2% of repertoires. For each V-J combination, a TCR clonal expansion and chaos score was defined as F50 clonal expansion divided by the chaos observed in the TCRdist matrix. Features were reduced by Welch's t-statistics and random forest to approximately 13 V-J combinations, which fed a naive Bayes classifier. The similarity between thyroid and blood repertoires was quantified using the Morisita-Horn index. The public reads were reprocessed in TCRdb via fastp at Q25 and MiXCR, keeping in-frame beta chains. Every CDR3 protein is listed once, alongside the most common genes and DNA of its rows. TCRdb, rather than the study authors, made the V and J calls. The sample profile shows hundreds of thousands of distinct CDR3 sequences; roughly 20% of them were found once. The ten largest clonotypes hold around 6.5% of the sample.

This clonotype was obtained from a woman under 30 with stable Graves' hyperthyroidism. Some clones in this sample may be carry-over from other donors' samples. Donor details come from another sample of the same person, matched by shared clones. The specimen sequenced was peripheral blood. The rearrangement combines TRBV12-3 or TRBV12-4 with TRBJ1-1, with TRBD1 perhaps the D gene, on 6 matching bases. Read as DNA, the sequence is TGTGCCAGCAGACGTCAGGGGTTCGACACTGAAGCTTTCTTT. This yields the protein CASRRQGFDTEAFF.